These 29 T cell receptor beta chains originate from one sample sequenced in a study of T cells in Graves' hyperthyroidism and ophthalmopathy. RNA transcripts provided the source from which TCR beta CDR3 regions were amplified. HTBI primers drove first-round RT-PCR of the TCR CDR3. Using its own MiXCR run on the multiplex PCR reads, TCRdb lists one record per CDR3 protein. In the table there are over 450,000 distinct CDR3 sequences, approximately 15% of which are singletons. The sample consisted of blood. Source of these receptors: a woman aged 18-30 years with Graves' hyperthyroidism.

This clonotype was recorded a few times. This rearrangement joins TRBV7-2 to TRBJ1-4; D gene unclear. V was cut by 6 bases and J by 0 bases, with 23 bases left in between. The CDR3 covers 19 residues. Per the germline V gene, CDR1 is SGHTA and CDR2 is FQGNSA. The CDR3 protein is CASSLPTRAKGTTNEKLFF. The CDR3 bases are TGTGCCAGCAGTCTACCGACAAGGGCCAAGGGTACAACTAATGAAAAACTGTTTTTT.

This clonotype showed up many times. The chain combines TRBV20-1 with TRBJ1-6; perhaps TRBD1 as D (5 bases). The CDR3 sequence is 12 residues long. The germline CDR1 and CDR2 sequences are DFQATT and SNEGSKA (reference sequence). The V end was cut by 2 bases, the J end by 7 bases, with 6 bases between. DNA for the CDR3: TGCAGTGCTAGAAGGGACAATTCACCCCTCCACTTT. The encoded protein is CSARRDNSPLHF.

The sample holds many counts of this clonotype. V and J are TRBV7-2 and TRBJ1-6; D call uncertain. Germline V gene sequence: CDR1 SGHTA, CDR2 FQGNSA. The CDR3 is made up of 14 amino acids. Trimming removed 1 base from V and 7 bases from J, with 8 bases in between. The CDR3 loop is CASSLVGLNSPLHF. Here the CDR3 DNA reads TGTGCCAGCAGCTTAGTGGGTTTAAATTCACCCCTCCACTTT.

This clonotype was counted many times. The chain joins TRBV11-3 to TRBJ1-1; no clear D. Germline CDR1 reads SGHNT; CDR2 reads YENEEA. The CDR3 covers 14 residues. The germline V and J ends were trimmed by 7 bases and 3 bases, with 15 bases remaining between them. The CDR3 loop reads CASKGPGKDTEAFF. The DNA for the CDR3 is TGTGCCAGCAAGGGTCCGGGAAAGGACACTGAAGCTTTCTTT.

The chain employs TRBV2 and TRBJ1-3; TRBD1 matches 7 bases. The J segment lost 4 bases and the V segment lost 2 bases, leaving 5 bases of the junction unmatched. The CDR3 is made up of 15 amino acids. From germline, CDR1 is SNHLY and CDR2 FYNNEI. The CDR3 sequence is CASSERGRGGNTIYF. CDR3 in DNA: TGTGCCAGCAGTGAAAGGGGGCGAGGCGGAAACACCATATATTTT.

This clonotype has a count of ten or more. The V call is TRBV28, the J call TRBJ2-5; perhaps TRBD1 as D (6 bases). Germline CDR1 is MDHEN and CDR2 is SYDVKM. There are 15 residues in the CDR3. V was pared by 6 bases and J by 2 bases, with 16 bases between. CDR3 amino acids: CASSREQGPQETQYF. DNA for the CDR3: TGTGCCAGCAGCCGGGAACAGGGCCCACAAGAGACCCAGTACTTC.

This clonotype was counted ten times or more. V gene TRBV6-5 combines with J gene TRBJ2-2, with D perhaps TRBD2 (6 bases). The CDR3 contains 15 residues. Germline V gives CDR1 MNHEY, CDR2 SVGAGI. V dropped 0 bases and J dropped 3 bases, with 8 bases sitting between them. The DNA of the CDR3 is TGTGCCAGCAGTTACTCGGAGGGGTACACCGGGGAGCTGTTTTTT. Translation: CASSYSEGYTGELFF.

This clonotype was detected ten times or more. V and J are TRBV20-1 and TRBJ2-1; TRBD2 aligns across 10 bases. V lost 6 bases and J lost 7; bases outside the gene matches: 9. Germline CDR1 and CDR2: DFQATT and SNEGSKA (reference sequence). CDR3 length: 14 residues. CDR3 sequence (DNA): TGCAGTGCCCCTGAGCGGGAGGGCTTAAATGAGCAGTTCTTC. Translated, it gives CSAPEREGLNEQFF.

On this clonotype itself: At one of its ends the junction is not consistent with the germline gene, which may arise from a read error. V and J are TRBV5-1 and TRBJ2-1; maybe TRBD1 (5 bases). CDR1 SGHRS and CDR2 YFSETQ come from the germline V gene. This CDR3 comprises 15 residues. CDR3 residues: CASSLPMDEDNERFF. The CDR3 DNA sequence: TGCGCCAGCAGCCTGCCTATGGACGAGGACAATGAGCGGTTCTTC. Variable domain in full (rest from reference TRBV5-1 and TRBJ2-1): KAGVTQTPRYLIKTRGQQVTLSCSPISGHRSVSWYQQTPGQGLQFLFEYFSETQRNKGNFPGRFSGRQFSNSRSEMNVSTLELGDSALYLCASSLPMDEDNERFFGPGTRLTVL.

This clonotype was counted only a few times. J is TRBJ2-5 and V is TRBV29-1, with D possibly TRBD2 on 5 matching bases. Per germline, CDR1 SQVTM and CDR2 ANQGSEA. Trimming removed 2 bases from V and 4 bases from J, with 8 bases in between. The CDR3 totals 12 residues. CDR3 region: CSVESGRETQYF. Here the CDR3 DNA reads TGCAGCGTTGAATCGGGGAGAGAGACCCAGTACTTC.

This clonotype was found many times. The chain couples TRBV10-3 to TRBJ2-3; either TRBD1 or TRBD2 may fit D (5 bases each). With 0 bases removed from V and 2 bases from J, the gap between germline ends came to 9 bases. The CDR3 is 15 residues long. The germline gives CDR1 ENHRY, CDR2 SYGVKD. The CDR3 DNA sequence: TGTGCCATCAGTGAGTCGGACGGGGCCACAGATACGCAGTATTTT. Its protein product is CAISESDGATDTQYF.

This clonotype was detected ten times or more. This chain joins TRBV15 and TRBJ2-7; unclear D gene. The CDR3 is made up of 14 amino acids. CDR1 LNHNV and CDR2 YYDKDF come from the germline V gene (reference sequence). Trimming left V 4 bases short and J 0 bases short, with 10 bases between. The DNA for the CDR3 is TGTGCCACCAGCATGAGGCGAAACTCCTACGAGCAGTACTTC. Encoded protein: CATSMRRNSYEQYF.

This clonotype has more than one count but fewer than ten. The CDR3 sequence is CASSRQWGDTQYF. The CDR3 DNA follows: TGTGCCAGCAGCAGACAGTGGGGAGATACGCAGTATTTT. V is TRBV7-3 and J is TRBJ2-3, with D possibly matching TRBD1 (5 bases). V lost 5 bases to trimming and J lost 5 bases, with 11 bases between them. Germline CDR1 reads SGHTA; CDR2 reads FQGTGA. The CDR3 is 13 amino acids.

This clonotype showed up many times. The chain couples TRBV7-3 to TRBJ2-5; TRBD1 matches at 9 bases. Unmatched junction bases numbered 17, after V lost 5 bases and J lost 4 bases. The CDR3 loop spans 18 amino acids. Germline V gives CDR1 SGHTA, CDR2 FQGTGA. The CDR3 protein is CASSPQGARLGMGETQYF. The CDR3 nucleotides read TGTGCCAGCAGCCCACAGGGGGCCCGACTAGGAATGGGAGAGACCCAGTACTTC.

This clonotype has at least ten counts. The gene calls are TRBV7-6 and TRBJ2-1; weak D call: TRBD2 (6 bases). V lost 5 bases to trimming and J lost 2 bases, with 13 bases between them. This CDR3 is 15 amino acids long. Germline CDR1 is SGHVS and CDR2 is FNYEAQ. The CDR3 nucleotides read TGTGCCAGCAGCCGCCGCGGGATGGCCTACAATGAGCAGTTCTTC. Translation: CASSRRGMAYNEQFF.

This clonotype was counted at least ten times. The chain combines TRBV5-1 with TRBJ2-7; maybe TRBD1 (6 bases). The CDR3 runs to 15 residues. V was cut by 4 bases and J by 3 bases, with 17 bases left in between. Germline CDR1 SGHRS, CDR2 YFSETQ. This chain's CDR3 is CASSLAGALHYEQYF. Here the CDR3 DNA reads TGCGCCAGCAGCCTCGCAGGGGCCCTCCACTACGAGCAGTACTTC.

This clonotype was recorded many times. This chain joins TRBV20-1 and TRBJ2-7; no clear D gene. V was shortened by 3 bases and J by 0 bases, with 9 bases between the two germline ends. Germline assignment: CDR1 DFQATT and CDR2 SNEGSKA (reference sequence). The CDR3 sequence is 13 residues long. The CDR3 loop reads CSARTHSSYEQYF. The CDR3 nucleotides read TGCAGTGCTAGGACGCATAGCTCCTACGAGCAGTACTTC.

This clonotype came up many times. The V gene is TRBV29-1, the J gene TRBJ2-7; 11 bases line up with TRBD2. This CDR3 contains 15 residues. With 1 base clipped from V and 0 bases from J, the junction kept 2 bases outside the gene matches. Germline V gene sequence: CDR1 SQVTM, CDR2 ANQGSEA. The CDR3 DNA is TGCAGCGTTGAAGGACTAGCGGGGCTCTCCTACGAGCAGTACTTC. Translation: CSVEGLAGLSYEQYF.

As concerns this clonotype: Sequence at one end of the junction differs from germline and may be a read error. The J gene is TRBJ2-2, the V gene TRBV18; TRBD2 agrees at 7 bases. The CDR3 runs 16 residues. Germline CDR1 and CDR2: KGHSH and LQKENI. The CDR3 loop is CAISPTGSGTTGELYF. The CDR3 coding sequence is TGTGCCATCTCACCAACTGGGAGCGGGACCACCGGGGAGCTGTATTTT. The entire variable domain, with the rest obtained from reference TRBV18 and TRBJ2-2, is as follows: NAGVMQNPRHLVRRRGQEARLRCSPMKGHSHVYWYRQLPEEGLKFMVYLQKENIIDESGMPKERFSAEFPKEGPSILRIQQVVRGDSAAYFCAISPTGSGTTGELYFGEGSRLTVL.

This clonotype occurred many times. This chain uses TRBV13 with TRBJ1-1; no reliable D call. V was cut by 5 bases and J by 2 bases, with 18 bases left in between. Germline V CDR1 and CDR2: PRHDT, FYEKMQ (reference sequence). The length of the CDR3 is 16 residues. CDR3 region: CASSSRRLAGNTEAFF. The CDR3 DNA sequence: TGTGCCAGCAGCAGCCGCCGTTTGGCAGGTAACACTGAAGCTTTCTTT. The full variable domain, its missing parts supplied by reference TRBV13 and TRBJ1-1, is AAGVIQSPRHLIKEKRETATLKCYPIPRHDTVYWYQQGPGQDPQFLISFYEKMQSDKGSIPDRFSAQQFSDYHSELNMSSLELGDSALYFCASSSRRLAGNTEAFFGQGTRLTVV.

The chain links TRBV5-6 to TRBJ1-2; TRBD1 agrees at 8 bases. Losses at the gene ends were 2 bases for V and 9 bases for J; bases not matched to a gene: 6. The CDR3 has 13 residues. The V gene's germline CDR1 is SGHDT and CDR2 YYEEEE. CDR3 amino acids: CASSFDRGVCYTF. The CDR3, as DNA: TGTGCCAGCAGCTTCGACAGGGGCGTTTGCTACACCTTC. Variable domain in full (rest from reference TRBV5-6 and TRBJ1-2): DAGVTQSPTHLIKTRGQQVTLRCSPKSGHDTVSWYQQALGQGPQFIFQYYEEEERQRGNFPDRFSGHQFPNYSSELNVNALLLGDSALYLCASSFDRGVCYTFGSGTRLTVV.

This clonotype has only a few counts. The chain recombines TRBV15 with TRBJ1-2; D perhaps matches TRBD1 (5 bases). The CDR3 contains 15 residues. Germline CDR1 is LNHNV and CDR2 is YYDKDF (reference sequence). V gave up 1 base and J gave up 1 base, with 10 bases separating them. The CDR3 DNA reads as TGTGCCACCAGCAGAGGGGGGGATATTAACTATGGCTACACCTTC. This translates into CATSRGGDINYGYTF. Drawing the rest from reference TRBV15 and TRBJ1-2, the complete variable domain is DAMVIQNPRYQVTQFGKPVTLSCSQTLNHNVMYWYQQKSSQAPKLLFHYYDKDFNNEADTPDNFQSRRPNTSFCFLDIRSPGLGDTAMYLCATSRGGDINYGYTFGSGTRLTVV.

This chain links TRBV6-1 with TRBJ1-4; unclear D gene. The CDR3 is 13 residues long. The germline V and J ends were trimmed by 5 bases and 8 bases, with 12 bases remaining between them. Germline V gene sequence: CDR1 MNHNS, CDR2 SASEGT. CDR3 in amino acids: CASSPLEGEKLFF. The CDR3 nucleotides are TGTGCCAGCAGTCCGCTTGAGGGAGAAAAACTGTTTTTT.

As for this clonotype: Since the CDR3 does not end with the conserved phenylalanine or tryptophan, this likely comes from a read error. This sequence joins TRBV10-3 and TRBJ1-1; D call uncertain. Germline CDR1 reads ENHRY; CDR2 reads SYGVKD. V gave up 6 bases and J gave up 0 bases, with 11 bases separating them. The CDR3 consists of 14 residues. The CDR3 is CAIRIDLMNTEAFL. The CDR3 bases are TGTGCCATCAGGATTGATTTGATGAACACTGAAGCTTTCCTT.

This clonotype appeared many times. This sequence joins TRBV20-1 and TRBJ2-1, with unresolved D. Germline V gene sequence: CDR1 DFQATT, CDR2 SNEGSKA (reference sequence). Trimming shortened V by 0 bases and J by 8 bases, and 5 bases separated the two germline ends. The CDR3 consists of 11 residues. CDR3 nucleotide sequence: TGCAGTGCTAGAGAAAGGGATGAGCAGTTCTTC. Amino acids: CSARERDEQFF.

The rearrangement links TRBV5-6 to TRBJ1-1, with 8 bases lining up with TRBD1. Germline V gene lookup returns CDR1 SGHDT and CDR2 YYEEEE. V gave up 6 bases and J gave up 3 bases; unmatched junction bases: 4. This CDR3 comprises 13 residues. The CDR3 protein is CASTPDRDTEAFF. Here the CDR3 DNA reads TGTGCCAGCACCCCGGACAGGGACACTGAAGCTTTCTTT. The whole variable domain, remainder taken from reference TRBV5-6 and TRBJ1-1, is DAGVTQSPTHLIKTRGQQVTLRCSPKSGHDTVSWYQQALGQGPQFIFQYYEEEERQRGNFPDRFSGHQFPNYSSELNVNALLLGDSALYLCASTPDRDTEAFFGQGTRLTVV.

The sample holds many counts of this clonotype. DNA for the CDR3: TGTGCCAGCAGGCTGAGAGGGAGGCCCGGGGAGCTGTTTTTT. The encoded protein is CASRLRGRPGELFF. This chain connects TRBV5-4 to TRBJ2-2; tentatively, D is TRBD2 (6 bases). Germline loops: CDR1 SGHNT, CDR2 YYREEE (reference sequence). Trimming pared 5 bases from V and 6 bases from J, leaving 14 bases between. This CDR3 comprises 14 residues.

In its sample, this clonotype was seen a few times. The chain joins TRBV9 to TRBJ2-2; D unresolved. Per germline, CDR1 SGDLS and CDR2 YYNGEE. CDR3 length equals 16 residues. The V gene lost 1 base and the J gene lost 4 bases, with 14 bases spanning the gap. The CDR3, as DNA: TGTGCCAGCAGCGTACTAAGCCGTCGAAGCACCGGGGAGCTGTTTTTT. Its translation is CASSVLSRRSTGELFF.

The rearrangement links TRBV15 to TRBJ2-4, with D possibly matching TRBD2 (5 bases). Deletions cut 0 bases from V and 0 bases from J, with 12 bases between. This CDR3 has 17 amino acids. Germline-derived CDR1 and CDR2 are LNHNV and YYDKDF (reference sequence). CDR3 amino acids: CATSRDWAGLAKNIQYF. As DNA, the CDR3 is TGTGCCACCAGCAGAGATTGGGCGGGCCTAGCCAAAAACATTCAGTACTTC. The full variable domain, in which reference TRBV15 and TRBJ2-4 provide the parts outside the CDR3, is DAMVIQNPRYQVTQFGKPVTLSCSQTLNHNVMYWYQQKSSQAPKLLFHYYDKDFNNEADTPDNFQSRRPNTSFCFLDIRSPGLGDTAMYLCATSRDWAGLAKNIQYFGAGTRLSVL.